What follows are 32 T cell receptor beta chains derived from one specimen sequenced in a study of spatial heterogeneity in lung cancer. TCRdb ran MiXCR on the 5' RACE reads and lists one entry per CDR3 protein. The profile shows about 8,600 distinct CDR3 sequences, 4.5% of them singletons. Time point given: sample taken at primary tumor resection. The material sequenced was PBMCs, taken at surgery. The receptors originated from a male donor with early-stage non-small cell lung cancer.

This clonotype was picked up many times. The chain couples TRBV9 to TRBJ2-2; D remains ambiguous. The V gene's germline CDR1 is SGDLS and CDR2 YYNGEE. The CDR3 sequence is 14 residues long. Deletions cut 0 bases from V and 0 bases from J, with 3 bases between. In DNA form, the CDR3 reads TGTGCCAGCAGCGTAGCTTCGAACACCGGGGAGCTGTTTTTT. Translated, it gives CASSVASNTGELFF.

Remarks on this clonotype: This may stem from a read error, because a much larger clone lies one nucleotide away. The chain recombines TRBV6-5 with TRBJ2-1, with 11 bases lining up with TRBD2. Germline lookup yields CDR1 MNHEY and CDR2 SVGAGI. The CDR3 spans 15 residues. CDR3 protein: CANSPSGGSYNEQFF. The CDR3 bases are TGTGCCAACAGTCCTAGCGGGGGGTCCTACAATGAGCAGTTCTTC.

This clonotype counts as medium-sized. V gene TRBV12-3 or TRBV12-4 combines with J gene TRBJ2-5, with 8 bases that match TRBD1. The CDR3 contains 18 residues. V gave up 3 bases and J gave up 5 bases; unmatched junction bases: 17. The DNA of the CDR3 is TGTGCCAGCAGTTTCGGTCTAACACAGGGACAGGATTCGGAGACCCAGTACTTC. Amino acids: CASSFGLTQGQDSETQYF.

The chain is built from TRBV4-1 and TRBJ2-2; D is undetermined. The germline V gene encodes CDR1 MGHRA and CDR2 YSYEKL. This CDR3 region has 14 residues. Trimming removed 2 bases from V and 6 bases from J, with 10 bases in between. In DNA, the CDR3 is TGCGCCAGCAGCCAATTCACAAGGGCCGGGGAGCTGTTTTTT. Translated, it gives CASSQFTRAGELFF.

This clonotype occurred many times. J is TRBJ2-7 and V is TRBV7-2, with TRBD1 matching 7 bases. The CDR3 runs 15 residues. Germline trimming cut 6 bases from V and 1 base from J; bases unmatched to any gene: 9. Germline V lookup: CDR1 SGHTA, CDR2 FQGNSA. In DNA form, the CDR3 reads TGTGCCAGCAGTCTCGGACAGGTCCAGTCCTACGAGCAGTACTTC. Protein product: CASSLGQVQSYEQYF.

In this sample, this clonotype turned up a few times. The CDR3 nucleotides read TGTGCCAGCAGCCAAGAGACCCAGTACTTC. This sequence encodes CASSQETQYF. The chain recombines TRBV3-1 with TRBJ2-5; D gene ambiguous. V was clipped by 0 bases and J by 7 bases, with 0 bases between them. The CDR3 totals 10 residues. Per germline, CDR1 LGHDT and CDR2 YNNKEL (reference sequence).

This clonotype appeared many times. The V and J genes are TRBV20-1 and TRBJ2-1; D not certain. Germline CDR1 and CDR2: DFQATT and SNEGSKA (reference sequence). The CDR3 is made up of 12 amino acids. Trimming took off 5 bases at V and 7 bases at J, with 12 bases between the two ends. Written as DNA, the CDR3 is TGCAGTGCTCTTGGGTTGATGAATGAGCAGTTCTTC. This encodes CSALGLMNEQFF.

The CDR3 spells CASSPGVGAGPQHF. The CDR3 DNA reads as TGTGCCAGCAGTCCCGGGGTGGGTGCGGGGCCCCAGCATTTT. This chain uses TRBV12-3 or TRBV12-4 with TRBJ1-5, with no clear D. Trimming pared 5 bases from V and 9 bases from J, leaving 17 bases between. The CDR3 extends over 14 amino acids.

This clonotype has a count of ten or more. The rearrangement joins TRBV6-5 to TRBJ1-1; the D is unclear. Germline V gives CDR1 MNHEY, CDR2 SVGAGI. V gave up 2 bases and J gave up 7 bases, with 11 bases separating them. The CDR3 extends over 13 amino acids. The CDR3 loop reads CASSYKGWGEAFF. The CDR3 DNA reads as TGTGCCAGCAGTTACAAGGGTTGGGGTGAAGCTTTCTTT.

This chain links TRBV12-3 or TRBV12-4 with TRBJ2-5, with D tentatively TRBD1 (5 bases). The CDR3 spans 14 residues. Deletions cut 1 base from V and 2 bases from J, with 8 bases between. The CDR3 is CASSLEAGQETQYF. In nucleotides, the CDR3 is TGTGCCAGCAGTTTAGAGGCAGGGCAAGAGACCCAGTACTTC.

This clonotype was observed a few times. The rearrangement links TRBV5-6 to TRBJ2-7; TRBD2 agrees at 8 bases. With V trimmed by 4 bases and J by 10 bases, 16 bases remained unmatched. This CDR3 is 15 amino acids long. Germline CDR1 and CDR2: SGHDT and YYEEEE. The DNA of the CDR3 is TGTGCCAGCAGCGGCGCGACTGTTCTAGCGGGTTTTCAGTACTTC. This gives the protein CASSGATVLAGFQYF.

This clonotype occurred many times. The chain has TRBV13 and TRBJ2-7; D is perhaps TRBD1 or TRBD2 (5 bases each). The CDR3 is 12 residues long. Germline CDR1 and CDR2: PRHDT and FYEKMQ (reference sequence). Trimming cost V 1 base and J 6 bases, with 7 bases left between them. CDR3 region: CASSLVGTEQYV. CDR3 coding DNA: TGTGCCAGCAGCTTAGTAGGGACCGAGCAGTACGTC.

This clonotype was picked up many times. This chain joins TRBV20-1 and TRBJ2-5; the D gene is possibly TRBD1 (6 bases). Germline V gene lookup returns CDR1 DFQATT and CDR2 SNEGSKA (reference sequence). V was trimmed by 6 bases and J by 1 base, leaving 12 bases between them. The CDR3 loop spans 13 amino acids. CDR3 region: CSAEGDTQETQYF. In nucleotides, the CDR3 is TGCAGTGCAGAAGGGGACACCCAAGAGACCCAGTACTTC.

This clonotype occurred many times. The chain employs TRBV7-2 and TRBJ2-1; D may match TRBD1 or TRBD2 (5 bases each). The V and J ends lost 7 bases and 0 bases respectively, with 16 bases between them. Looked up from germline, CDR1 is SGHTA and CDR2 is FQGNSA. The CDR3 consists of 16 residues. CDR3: CASTTPGTFSYNEQFF. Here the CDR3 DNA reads TGTGCCAGCACCACCCCCGGGACGTTCTCCTACAATGAGCAGTTCTTC.

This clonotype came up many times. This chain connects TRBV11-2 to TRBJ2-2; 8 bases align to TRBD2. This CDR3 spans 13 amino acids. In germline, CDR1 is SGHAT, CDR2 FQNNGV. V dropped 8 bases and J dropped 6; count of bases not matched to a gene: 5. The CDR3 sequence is CASSPGGAGELFF. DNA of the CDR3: TGTGCCAGCTCCCCCGGGGGGGCCGGGGAGCTGTTTTTT. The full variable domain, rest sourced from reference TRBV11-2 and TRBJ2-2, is EAGVAQSPRYKIIEKRQSVAFWCNPISGHATLYWYQQILGQGPKLLIQFQNNGVVDDSQLPKDRFSAERLKGVDSTLKIQPAKLEDSAVYLCASSPGGAGELFFGEGSRLTVL.

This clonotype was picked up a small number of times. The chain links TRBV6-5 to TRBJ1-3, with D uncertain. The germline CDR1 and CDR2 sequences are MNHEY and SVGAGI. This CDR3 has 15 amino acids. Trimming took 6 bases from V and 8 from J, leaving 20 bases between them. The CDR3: CASRKTDLKVDTIYF. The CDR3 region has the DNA TGTGCCAGCAGAAAAACGGACCTGAAGGTAGACACCATATATTTT.

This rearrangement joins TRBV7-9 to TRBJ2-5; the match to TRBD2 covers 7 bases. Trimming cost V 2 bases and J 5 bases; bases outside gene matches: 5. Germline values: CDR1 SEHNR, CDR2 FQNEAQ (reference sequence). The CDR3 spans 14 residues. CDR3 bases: TGTGCCAGCAGCTTAACGAGTAGCGGGGAGACCCAGTACTTC. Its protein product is CASSLTSSGETQYF.

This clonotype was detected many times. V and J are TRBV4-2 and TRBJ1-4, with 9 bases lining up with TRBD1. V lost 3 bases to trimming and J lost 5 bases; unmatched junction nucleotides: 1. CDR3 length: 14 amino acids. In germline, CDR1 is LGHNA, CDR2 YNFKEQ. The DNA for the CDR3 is TGTGCCAGCAGCCACGGGACAGGGAATGAAAAACTGTTTTTT. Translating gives CASSHGTGNEKLFF.

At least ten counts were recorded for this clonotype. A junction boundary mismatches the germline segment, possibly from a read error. The CDR3, as DNA: TGTGCCAGCAGTCAAGGGGCGGGGGAGCTGTTTTTT. This translates into CASSQGAGELFF. V gene TRBV3-1 combines with J gene TRBJ2-2; possible D gene TRBD1, 5 bases. The CDR3 consists of 12 residues. Looked up from germline, CDR1 is LGHDT and CDR2 is YNNKEL (reference sequence).

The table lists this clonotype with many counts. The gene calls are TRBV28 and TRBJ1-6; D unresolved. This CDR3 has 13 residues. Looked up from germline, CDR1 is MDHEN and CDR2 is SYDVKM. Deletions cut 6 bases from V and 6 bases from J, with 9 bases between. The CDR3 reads CASRTEPNSPLHF. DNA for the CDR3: TGTGCCAGCAGGACGGAACCTAATTCACCCCTCCACTTT.

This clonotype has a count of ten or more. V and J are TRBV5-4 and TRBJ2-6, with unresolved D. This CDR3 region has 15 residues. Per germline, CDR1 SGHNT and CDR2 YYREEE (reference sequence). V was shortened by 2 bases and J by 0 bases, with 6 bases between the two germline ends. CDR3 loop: CASSLGHSGANVLTF. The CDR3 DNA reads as TGTGCCAGCAGCTTAGGCCACTCTGGGGCCAACGTCCTGACTTTC.

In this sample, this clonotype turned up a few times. The CDR3 DNA sequence: TGTGCCAGCAAACGTCTCAATGAGCAGTTCTTC. It specifies CASKRLNEQFF. The chain combines TRBV12-3 or TRBV12-4 with TRBJ2-1, with D unresolved. V shed 7 bases and J shed 6 bases, with 7 bases lying between them. This CDR3 region has 11 residues.

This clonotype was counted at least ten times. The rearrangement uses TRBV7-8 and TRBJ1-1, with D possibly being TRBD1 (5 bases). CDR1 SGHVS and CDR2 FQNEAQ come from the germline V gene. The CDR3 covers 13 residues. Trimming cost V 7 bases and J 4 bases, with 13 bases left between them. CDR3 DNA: TGTGCCAGCACCCTAGACAGTCCCACTGAAGCTTTCTTT. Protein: CASTLDSPTEAFF.

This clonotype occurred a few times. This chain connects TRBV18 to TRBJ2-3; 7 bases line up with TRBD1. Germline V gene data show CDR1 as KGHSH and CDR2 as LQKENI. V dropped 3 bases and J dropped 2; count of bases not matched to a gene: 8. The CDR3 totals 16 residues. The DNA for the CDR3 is TGTGCCAGCTCACCGAAAAGACAGGGATCCACAGATACGCAGTATTTT. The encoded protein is CASSPKRQGSTDTQYF.

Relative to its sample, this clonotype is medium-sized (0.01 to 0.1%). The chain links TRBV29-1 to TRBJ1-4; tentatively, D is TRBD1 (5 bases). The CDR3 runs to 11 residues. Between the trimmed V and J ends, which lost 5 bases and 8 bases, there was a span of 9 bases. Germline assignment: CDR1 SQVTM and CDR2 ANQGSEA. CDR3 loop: CSVSRGEKLFF. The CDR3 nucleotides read TGCAGCGTTTCCCGGGGCGAAAAACTGTTTTTT. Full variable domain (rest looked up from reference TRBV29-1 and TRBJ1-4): SAVISQKPSRDICQRGTSLTIQCQVDSQVTMMFWYRQQPGQSLTLIATANQGSEATYESGFVIDKFPISRPNLTFSTLTVSNMSPEDSSIYLCSVSRGEKLFFGSGTQLSVL.

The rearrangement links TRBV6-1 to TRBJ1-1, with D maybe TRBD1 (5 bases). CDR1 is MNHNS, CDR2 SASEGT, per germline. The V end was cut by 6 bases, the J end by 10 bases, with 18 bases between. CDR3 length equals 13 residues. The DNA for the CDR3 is TGTGCCAGCAGCCTACGGGGCCTTTTGGGAGCTTTCTTT. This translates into CASSLRGLLGAFF.

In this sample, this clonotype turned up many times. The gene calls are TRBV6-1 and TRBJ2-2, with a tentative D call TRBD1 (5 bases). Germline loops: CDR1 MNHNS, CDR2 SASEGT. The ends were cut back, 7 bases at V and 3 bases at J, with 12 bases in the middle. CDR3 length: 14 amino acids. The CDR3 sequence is CASTKEQDTGELFF. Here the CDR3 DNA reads TGTGCCAGCACTAAAGAACAGGACACCGGGGAGCTGTTTTTT.

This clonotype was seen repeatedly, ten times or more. CDR3 nucleotides: TGTGCCAGCAGGTCCGACAGCTCTGGGGCCAACGTCCTGACTTTC. Translation gives CASRSDSSGANVLTF. This chain links TRBV6-5 with TRBJ2-6, with a tentative D call TRBD1 (5 bases). V shed 6 bases and J shed 0 bases, with 9 bases lying between them. This CDR3 is built from 15 residues. The germline gives CDR1 MNHEY, CDR2 SVGAGI.

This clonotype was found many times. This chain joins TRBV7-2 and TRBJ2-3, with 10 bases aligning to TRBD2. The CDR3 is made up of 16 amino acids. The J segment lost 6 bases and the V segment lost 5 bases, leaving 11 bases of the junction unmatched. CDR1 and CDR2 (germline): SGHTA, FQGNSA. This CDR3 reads CASSLQAGGPVDTQYF. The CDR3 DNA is TGTGCCAGCAGCCTCCAAGCGGGGGGGCCAGTGGATACGCAGTATTTT.

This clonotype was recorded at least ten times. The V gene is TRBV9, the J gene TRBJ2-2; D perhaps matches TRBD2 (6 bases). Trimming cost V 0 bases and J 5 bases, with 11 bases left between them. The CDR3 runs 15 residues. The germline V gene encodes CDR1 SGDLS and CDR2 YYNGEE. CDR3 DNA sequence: TGTGCCAGCAGCGTAGGGGCGGGGCTAACCGGGGAGCTGTTTTTT. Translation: CASSVGAGLTGELFF.

This chain's CDR3 is CASSPPGPGGLKSATQYF. The CDR3 bases are TGTGCCAGCTCACCACCGGGGCCGGGGGGGCTGAAGTCGGCTACGCAGTATTTT. V usage is TRBV18 and J usage is TRBJ2-3; 8 positions agree with TRBD2. CDR3 length equals 18 residues. V shed 0 bases, J shed 8 bases, and the junction held 16 bases outside the gene matches. Germline-derived CDR1 and CDR2 are KGHSH and LQKENI.

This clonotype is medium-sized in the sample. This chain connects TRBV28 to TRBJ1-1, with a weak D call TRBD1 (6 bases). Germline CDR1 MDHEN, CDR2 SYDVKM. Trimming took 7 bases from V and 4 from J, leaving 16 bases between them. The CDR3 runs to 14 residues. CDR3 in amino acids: CASTLRGPFTEAFF. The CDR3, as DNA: TGTGCCAGCACCCTCAGGGGACCTTTCACTGAAGCTTTCTTT.